This T cell receptor beta chain stems from a study of spatial heterogeneity in lung cancer. About the study: The count of detected beta-chain sequences consistently exceeded that of alpha-chain sequences.

The CDR3 loop spans 15 amino acids. Germline CDR1 and CDR2: MGHRA and YSYEKL. Trimming cost V 4 bases and J 1 base, with 12 bases left between them. Every TCR cDNA molecule bore its own unique molecular identifier. MiXCR was run by TCRdb on the 5' RACE reads, yielding one entry per CDR3 protein. The sample has around 40,000 distinct CDR3 sequences; about 7.6% are singletons. This clonotype was seen more than once but under ten times. Time point reported: blood at routine non-recurrence follow-up after resection. Whole RNA was taken from tumor, nontumor lung or frozen PBMC; it was then sequenced unsorted.

The input for sequencing was PBMCs, taken at follow-up. The TCR was taken from a male donor with early-stage non-small cell lung cancer. The genes are TRBV4-1 and TRBJ2-3; either TRBD1 or TRBD2 may supply D (5 bases each). CDR3: CASSPTGPGTDTQYF. The CDR3 DNA follows: TGCGCCAGCAGCCCGACGGGGCCGGGCACAGATACGCAGTATTTT.